These 27 T cell receptor beta chains were sequenced from one sample in a study of cytomegalovirus exposure and HLA in healthy donors. The PCR had 60 Vbeta and 13 Jbeta primers. Some clones are missing from TCRdb's copy, which holds only in-frame ones; the method was immunoSEQ multiplex PCR. The data contain about 140,000 clones, approximately 82% of them singletons. Sequences were obtained from PBMCs. The source of these receptors is a man aged 25-45 years in good health and CMV-seropositive.

The rearrangement uses TRBV28 and TRBJ2-1; D possibly corresponds to TRBD2 (6 bases). V was pared by 5 bases and J by 5 bases, with 19 bases between. The CDR3 spans 16 residues. Germline lookup yields CDR1 MDHEN and CDR2 SYDVKM. The CDR3 DNA is TGTGCCAGCAGTCCGCTGGCGTGGAGGGTCCACAATGAGCAGTTCTTC. Translation: CASSPLAWRVHNEQFF.

The chain links TRBV5-4 to TRBJ1-3, with TRBD1 as a possible D gene (5 bases). The CDR3 totals 15 residues. Germline CDR1 is SGHNT and CDR2 is YYREEE (reference sequence). V shed 0 bases and J shed 4 bases, with 11 bases lying between them. CDR3 region: CASSLAGTTGNTIYF. CDR3 DNA: TGTGCCAGCAGCTTGGCCGGGACTACAGGAAACACCATATATTTT.

V and J are TRBV11-3 and TRBJ2-1; 9 bases fit TRBD1. The CDR3 consists of 15 residues. Germline trimming cut 7 bases from V and 9 bases from J; bases unmatched to any gene: 13. Germline assignment: CDR1 SGHNT and CDR2 YENEEA. The CDR3 here is CASTIGTGTHSEQFF. The CDR3 coding sequence is TGTGCCAGCACCATAGGGACAGGGACCCACAGTGAGCAGTTCTTC. Using reference TRBV11-3 and TRBJ2-1 for the parts outside the CDR3, the full variable domain is EAGVVQSPRYKIIEKKQPVAFWCNPISGHNTLYWYLQNLGQGPELLIRYENEEAVDDSQLPKDRFSAERLKGVDSTLKIQPAELGDSAVYLCASTIGTGTHSEQFFGPGTRLTVL.

This clone was seen many times. The gene calls are TRBV6-1 and TRBJ1-1; 9 bases match TRBD1. Germline loops: CDR1 MNHNS, CDR2 SASEGT. This CDR3 is 14 amino acids long. J was trimmed by 1 base and V by 6 bases; bases with no gene match: 3. In DNA, the CDR3 is TGTGCCAGCAGCGCGGACAGGGGGAACACTGAAGCTTTCTTT. Translating gives CASSADRGNTEAFF.

The chain employs TRBV18 and TRBJ1-2; 9 bases are shared with TRBD1. CDR3 length equals 17 residues. The junction had 5 bases not matched to a gene; V was cut back by 0 bases and J by 0 bases. Germline CDR1 and CDR2: KGHSH and LQKENI. DNA of the CDR3: TGTGCCAGCTCACCACCGGGACAGGGTGCTCCTAACTATGGCTACACCTTC. Translated: CASSPPGQGAPNYGYTF.

This clone has only a few counts. The V and J genes are TRBV5-5 and TRBJ1-1, with D possibly matching TRBD1 (5 bases). CDR1 is SGHKS and CDR2 is YYEKEE in the germline V gene (reference sequence). V was cut by 2 bases and J by 3 bases, with 17 bases left in between. The CDR3 runs 16 residues. CDR3 protein: CASSFKLGRRDTEAFF. CDR3 coding DNA: TGTGCCAGCAGCTTCAAATTGGGGCGCCGGGACACTGAAGCTTTCTTT.

This chain connects TRBV6-1 to TRBJ1-5; D might be TRBD1 (6 bases). V shed 7 bases and J shed 2 bases, with 12 bases lying between them. The CDR3 spans 14 residues. CDR1 is MNHNS, CDR2 SASEGT, per germline. The CDR3 DNA reads TGTGCCAGCACTTTGGGGGCGGGCAATCAGCCCCAGCATTTT. It is translated as CASTLGAGNQPQHF.

The rearrangement joins TRBV18 to TRBJ1-2, with 12 positions matching TRBD1. Losses at the gene ends were 3 bases for V and 8 bases for J; bases not matched to a gene: 10. There are 16 residues in the CDR3. Germline values: CDR1 KGHSH, CDR2 LQKENI. This chain's CDR3 is CASSPSPGTGGGGYTF. For the CDR3, the DNA is TGTGCCAGCTCACCCAGTCCCGGGACAGGGGGCGGAGGCTACACCTTC.

J is TRBJ2-7 and V is TRBV28, with 9 nucleotides matching TRBD2. This CDR3 is built from 14 residues. Trimming at V came to 5 bases and at J to 3 bases, leaving 5 bases not matched to a gene. Germline V lookup: CDR1 MDHEN, CDR2 SYDVKM. The CDR3 DNA follows: TGTGCCAGCAGTCCGCCGACTAGCGGCTACGAGCAGTACTTC. This encodes CASSPPTSGYEQYF.

The chain links TRBV6-4 to TRBJ2-1, with 9 positions matching TRBD2. Losses at the gene ends were 3 bases for V and 5 bases for J; bases not matched to a gene: 2. The CDR3 covers 14 residues. The V gene's germline CDR1 is MRHNA and CDR2 SNTAGT. The CDR3 loop reads CASSERLADNEQFF. The DNA of the CDR3 is TGTGCCAGCAGTGAACGACTAGCGGACAATGAGCAGTTCTTC.

The CDR3: CASSFSGGSYNEQFF. The CDR3 DNA follows: TGTGCCAGCAGTTTCAGCGGTGGGTCCTACAATGAGCAGTTCTTC. The chain combines TRBV27 with TRBJ2-1; a possible D gene is TRBD2 (5 bases). The CDR3 runs to 15 residues. Germline loops: CDR1 MNHEY, CDR2 SMNVEV (reference sequence). With 3 bases removed from V and 1 base from J, the gap between germline ends came to 10 bases.

The rearrangement uses TRBV11-3 and TRBJ2-5, with D possibly TRBD1 on 7 matching bases. V dropped 3 bases and J dropped 1 base, with 12 bases sitting between them. The CDR3 is made up of 15 amino acids. Germline CDR1 and CDR2: SGHNT and YENEEA. The CDR3 nucleotides are TGTGCCAGCAGCTTGGGGGGACAGACCCAAGAGACCCAGTACTTC. It codes for CASSLGGQTQETQYF.

The chain carries TRBV7-6 and TRBJ1-1; 7 nucleotides line up with TRBD1. Trimming removed 5 bases from V and 5 bases from J; junction bases left unmatched: 8. Germline V gene sequence: CDR1 SGHVS, CDR2 FNYEAQ. This CDR3 is built from 14 residues. The CDR3 reads CASSPAQGWTEAFF. As DNA, the CDR3 is TGTGCCAGCAGCCCAGCACAGGGGTGGACTGAAGCTTTCTTT.

This clone was detected only once. The chain joins TRBV25-1 to TRBJ2-5, with 10 bases fitting TRBD2. Gene TRBJ2-7 matches the end of the DNA better, so the J call may be wrong. The CDR3 is 17 residues long. CDR1 MGHDK and CDR2 SYGVNS come from the germline V gene. The CDR3 here is CASSAPPTSGDTYEQYF. The CDR3 nucleotides are TGTGCCAGCAGTGCCCCCCCTACTAGCGGGGATACCTACGAGCAGTACTTC.

The chain links TRBV27 to TRBJ1-3; D gene uncertain. The CDR3 contains 15 residues. Germline CDR1 reads MNHEY; CDR2 reads SMNVEV (reference sequence). Trimming shortened V by 6 bases and J by 0 bases, and 12 bases separated the two germline ends. The CDR3 DNA sequence: TGTGCCAGCAGGAGGGTCGGAGACTCTGGAAACACCATATATTTT. This translates into CASRRVGDSGNTIYF.

The rearrangement links TRBV6-1 to TRBJ2-6, with D perhaps matching TRBD1 (5 bases). The V end was cut by 6 bases, the J end by 0 bases, with 9 bases between. Germline assignment: CDR1 MNHNS and CDR2 SASEGT. The CDR3 loop spans 15 amino acids. The CDR3 DNA is TGTGCCAGCAGGGCTACAGGCTCTGGGGCCAACGTCCTGACTTTC. This sequence encodes CASRATGSGANVLTF.

This clone was observed a handful of times. V is TRBV7-2 and J is TRBJ2-7, with D tentatively TRBD2 (6 bases). This CDR3 contains 14 residues. The germline gives CDR1 SGHTA, CDR2 FQGNSA. V was pared by 5 bases and J by 3 bases, with 14 bases between. CDR3 region: CASSPGVADYEQYF. CDR3 nucleotides: TGTGCCAGCAGCCCCGGGGTAGCGGACTACGAGCAGTACTTC.

The gene calls are TRBV7-2 and TRBJ2-7; no definite D call. The CDR3 loop spans 15 amino acids. V lost 2 bases and J 0 bases, leaving 11 bases between the germline ends. The germline V gene has CDR1 SGHTA and CDR2 FQGNSA. CDR3 in DNA: TGTGCCAGCAGCTTATCGCAGGCCAGCTCCTACGAGCAGTACTTC. Amino acids: CASSLSQASSYEQYF.

This chain links TRBV6-5 with TRBJ2-1, with TRBD2 matching over 10 bases. The trim removed 4 bases at V and 7 bases at J, leaving 7 bases unmatched. In germline, CDR1 is MNHEY, CDR2 SVGAGI. This CDR3 spans 15 amino acids. The CDR3 reads CASSSSGGAWNEQFF. The CDR3 DNA sequence: TGTGCCAGCAGTTCCAGCGGGGGGGCTTGGAATGAGCAGTTCTTC.

About this clone: A read error may produce the germline difference seen at one junction end. The chain employs TRBV5-1 and TRBJ2-7, with D hard to call. The V gene's germline CDR1 is SGHRS and CDR2 YFSETQ. The CDR3 totals 14 residues. CDR3 bases: TGCGCCAGCAGCTTGGACTCGGAGCCCTACGGGCAGTACTTC. It is translated as CASSLDSEPYGQYF.

The chain couples TRBV7-8 to TRBJ2-1, with 8 bases identical to TRBD2. The germline gives CDR1 SGHVS, CDR2 FQNEAQ. The trim removed 5 bases at V and 4 bases at J, leaving 7 bases unmatched. The CDR3 is 15 amino acids. The CDR3 sequence is CASSPRTSRYNEQFF. CDR3 sequence (DNA): TGTGCCAGCAGCCCTCGGACTAGCCGGTACAATGAGCAGTTCTTC.

The chain recombines TRBV11-2 with TRBJ1-1; tentatively, D is TRBD1 (6 bases). V lost 4 bases, J lost 4 bases, and 13 bases lay in between. This CDR3 comprises 14 residues. Germline V lookup: CDR1 SGHAT, CDR2 FQNNGV. CDR3 in amino acids: CASSSLGGGTEAFF. The CDR3 region has the DNA TGTGCCAGCAGCTCACTAGGGGGGGGCACTGAAGCTTTCTTT.

This chain connects TRBV7-8 to TRBJ2-7; 11 bases line up with TRBD2. The CDR3 is 15 residues long. Germline V lookup: CDR1 SGHVS, CDR2 FQNEAQ. V was clipped by 3 bases and J by 5 bases; unmatched bases: 6. In DNA, the CDR3 is TGTGCCAGCAGCTTCCTAGCGGGAGGAATTAACGAGCAGTACTTC. It yields the protein CASSFLAGGINEQYF.

The rearrangement uses TRBV2 and TRBJ1-6; 10 bases are shared with TRBD1. Germline V gene sequence: CDR1 SNHLY, CDR2 FYNNEI. CDR3 length: 15 amino acids. After removal of 4 bases from V and 8 bases from J, the junction contained 5 bases not matched to a gene. The CDR3 loop reads CASSGTGQGYSPLHF. The CDR3 DNA follows: TGTGCCAGCAGTGGAACGGGACAGGGGTATTCACCCCTCCACTTT.

The V call is TRBV11-3, the J call TRBJ1-6; no firm D call. V was clipped by 1 base and J by 7 bases, with 8 bases between them. The CDR3 totals 14 residues. Per germline, CDR1 SGHNT and CDR2 YENEEA. CDR3 DNA sequence: TGTGCCAGCAGCTTAGGACTCCAGAATTCACCCCTCCACTTT. It codes for CASSLGLQNSPLHF.

This chain links TRBV28 with TRBJ2-1; D is unclear. The length of the CDR3 is 15 residues. CDR1 is MDHEN and CDR2 is SYDVKM in the germline V gene. The V end was cut by 3 bases, the J end by 6 bases, with 15 bases between. Written as DNA, the CDR3 is TGTGCCAGCAGTTTGTCAGACAAATGGATCAATGAGCAGTTCTTC. It encodes CASSLSDKWINEQFF.

The count of this clone is one. The chain uses TRBV18 and TRBJ1-1; TRBD1 matches 7 bases. V trimming: 4 bases; J trimming: 1 base; junction bases outside the gene matches: 6. The CDR3 has 15 amino acids. Germline CDR1 reads KGHSH; CDR2 reads LQKENI. In nucleotides, the CDR3 is TGTGCCAGCTCACTAACCGGGACAGCGAACACTGAAGCTTTCTTT. Protein product: CASSLTGTANTEAFF.